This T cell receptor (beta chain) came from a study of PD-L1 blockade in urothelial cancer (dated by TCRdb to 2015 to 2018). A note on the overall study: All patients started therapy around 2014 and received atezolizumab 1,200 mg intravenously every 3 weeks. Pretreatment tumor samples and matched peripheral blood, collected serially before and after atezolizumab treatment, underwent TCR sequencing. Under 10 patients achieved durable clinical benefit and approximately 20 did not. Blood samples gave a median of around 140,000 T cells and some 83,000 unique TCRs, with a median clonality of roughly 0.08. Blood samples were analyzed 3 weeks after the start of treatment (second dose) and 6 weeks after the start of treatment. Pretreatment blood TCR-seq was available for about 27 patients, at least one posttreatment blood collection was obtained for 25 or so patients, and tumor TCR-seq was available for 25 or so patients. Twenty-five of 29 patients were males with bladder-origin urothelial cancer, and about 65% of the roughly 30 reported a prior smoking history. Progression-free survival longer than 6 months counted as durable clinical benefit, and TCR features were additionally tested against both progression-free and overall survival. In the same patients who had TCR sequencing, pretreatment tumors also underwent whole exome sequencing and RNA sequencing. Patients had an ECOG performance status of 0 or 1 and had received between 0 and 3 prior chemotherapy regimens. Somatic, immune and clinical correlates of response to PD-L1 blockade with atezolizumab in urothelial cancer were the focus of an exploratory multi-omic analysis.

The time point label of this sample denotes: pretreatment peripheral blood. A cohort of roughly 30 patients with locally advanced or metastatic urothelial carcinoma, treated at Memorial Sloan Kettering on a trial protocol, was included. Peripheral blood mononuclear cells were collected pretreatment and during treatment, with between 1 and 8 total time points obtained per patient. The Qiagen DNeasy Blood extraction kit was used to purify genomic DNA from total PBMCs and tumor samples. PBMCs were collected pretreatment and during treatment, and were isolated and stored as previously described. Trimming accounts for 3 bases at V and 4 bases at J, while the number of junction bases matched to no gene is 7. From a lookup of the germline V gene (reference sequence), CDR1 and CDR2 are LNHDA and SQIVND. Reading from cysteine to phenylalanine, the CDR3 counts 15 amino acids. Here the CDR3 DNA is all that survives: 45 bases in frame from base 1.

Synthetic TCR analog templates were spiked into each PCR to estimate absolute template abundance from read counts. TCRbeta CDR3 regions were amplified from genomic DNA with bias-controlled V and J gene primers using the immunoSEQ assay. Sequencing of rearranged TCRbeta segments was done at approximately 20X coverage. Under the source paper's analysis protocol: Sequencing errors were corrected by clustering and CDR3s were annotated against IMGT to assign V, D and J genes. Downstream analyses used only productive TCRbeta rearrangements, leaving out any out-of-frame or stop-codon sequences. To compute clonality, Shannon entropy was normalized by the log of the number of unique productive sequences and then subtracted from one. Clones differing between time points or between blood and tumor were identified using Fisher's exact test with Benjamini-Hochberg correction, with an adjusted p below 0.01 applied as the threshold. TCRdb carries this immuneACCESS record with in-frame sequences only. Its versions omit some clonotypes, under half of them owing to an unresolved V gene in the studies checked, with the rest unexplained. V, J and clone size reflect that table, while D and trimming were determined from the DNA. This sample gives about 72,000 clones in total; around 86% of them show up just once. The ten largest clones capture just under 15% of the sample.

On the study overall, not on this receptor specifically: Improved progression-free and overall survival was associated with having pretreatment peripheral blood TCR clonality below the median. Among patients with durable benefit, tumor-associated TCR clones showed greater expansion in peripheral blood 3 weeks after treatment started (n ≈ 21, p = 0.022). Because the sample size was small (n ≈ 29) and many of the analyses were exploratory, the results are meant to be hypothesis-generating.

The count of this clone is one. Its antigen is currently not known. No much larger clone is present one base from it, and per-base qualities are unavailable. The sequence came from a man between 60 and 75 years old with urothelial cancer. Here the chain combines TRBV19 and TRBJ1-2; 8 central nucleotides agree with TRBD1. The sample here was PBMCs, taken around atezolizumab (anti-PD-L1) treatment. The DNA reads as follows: TGTGCCAGTAGTATGCTCCGGACAGGGCTCTATGGCTACACCTTC. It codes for CASSMLRTGLYGYTF. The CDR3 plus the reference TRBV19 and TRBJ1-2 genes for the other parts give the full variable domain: DGGITQSPKYLFRKEGQNVTLSCEQNLNHDAMYWYRQDPGQGLRLIYYSQIVNDFQKGDIAEGYSVSREKKESFPLTVTSAQKNPTAFYLCASSMLRTGLYGYTFGSGTRLTVV.